The next 13 T cell receptor beta chains were all read from a single sample in a study of OX40 agonist ivuxolimab in advanced cancers. The repertoire was sequenced with immunoSEQ multiplex PCR; TCRdb's copy has only in-frame clones and lacks some. The table has under 85,000 clones, approximately 88% seen once. The starting material was CD4+ or CD8+ T cells sorted from blood, obtained in a trial of the OX40 agonist ivuxolimab. These receptors were obtained from an adult with an advanced solid tumor such as melanoma, head and neck, liver or kidney cancer.

This clone was recorded only once. The same CDR3 can be traced to other DNA sequences in this sample. The chain recombines TRBV5-1 with TRBJ2-3, with D uncertain. CDR1 SGHRS and CDR2 YFSETQ come from the germline V gene. The V and J ends lost 1 base and 5 bases respectively, with 2 bases between them. This CDR3 is 11 amino acids long. DNA for the CDR3: TGCGCCAGCAGCTTGCAAGATACGCAGTATTTT. Encoded protein: CASSLQDTQYF.

This rearrangement joins TRBV27 to TRBJ1-1; D uncertain. Trimming removed 3 bases from V and 4 bases from J, with 9 bases in between. Per germline, CDR1 MNHEY and CDR2 SMNVEV (reference sequence). The CDR3 sequence is 13 residues long. CDR3 bases: TGTGCCAGCAGTTTCGGGGTCGGCACTGAAGCTTTCTTT. Encoded protein: CASSFGVGTEAFF.

The rearrangement links TRBV5-6 to TRBJ2-5; a weak D match, TRBD1 (5 bases). The V end lost 4 bases, the J end lost 4 bases, and 17 bases lay between the germline ends. Germline V gives CDR1 SGHDT, CDR2 YYEEEE. The CDR3 has 15 amino acids. The chain's CDR3 is CASSLGWGPRETQYF. CDR3 DNA sequence: TGTGCCAGCAGCCTCGGGTGGGGCCCCCGAGAGACCCAGTACTTC. The entire variable domain, with the rest obtained from reference TRBV5-6 and TRBJ2-5, is as follows: DAGVTQSPTHLIKTRGQQVTLRCSPKSGHDTVSWYQQALGQGPQFIFQYYEEEERQRGNFPDRFSGHQFPNYSSELNVNALLLGDSALYLCASSLGWGPRETQYFGPGTRLLVL.

This clone was detected only once. The genes are TRBV5-4 and TRBJ2-2; D possibly corresponds to TRBD1 (6 bases). This CDR3 spans 14 amino acids. Germline lookup yields CDR1 SGHNT and CDR2 YYREEE (reference sequence). The V end was cut by 0 bases, the J end by 6 bases, with 9 bases between. CDR3 sequence: CASSLDRAAGELFF. As DNA, the CDR3 is TGTGCCAGCAGCTTGGACAGGGCGGCCGGGGAGCTGTTTTTT. The variable domain in full, completed from reference TRBV5-4 and TRBJ2-2, reads ETGVTQSPTHLIKTRGQQVTLRCSSQSGHNTVSWYQQALGQGPQFIFQYYREEENGRGNFPPRFSGLQFPNYSSELNVNALELDDSALYLCASSLDRAAGELFFGEGSRLTVL.

The chain combines TRBV7-6 with TRBJ2-5; 10 nucleotides match TRBD1. Germline V gene lookup returns CDR1 SGHVS and CDR2 FNYEAQ. CDR3 length: 15 residues. Trimming removed 3 bases from V and 5 bases from J; junction bases left unmatched: 6. The CDR3 DNA is TGTGCCAGCAGCTTCAAGACAGGGGGCAAGGAGACCCAGTACTTC. It translates to CASSFKTGGKETQYF.

This chain connects TRBV6-5 to TRBJ1-2; D gene ambiguous. The germline V gene has CDR1 MNHEY and CDR2 SVGAGI. This CDR3 is 13 amino acids long. Between the trimmed V and J ends, which lost 5 bases and 0 bases, there was a span of 7 bases. The CDR3 protein is CASSKISNYGYTF. CDR3 coding DNA: TGTGCCAGCAGTAAGATCTCTAACTATGGCTACACCTTC.

This rearrangement joins TRBV5-6 to TRBJ1-1; 7 bases align to TRBD1. This CDR3 has 15 residues. V shed 2 bases and J 0 bases; nucleotides not matched to a gene: 4. CDR1 SGHDT and CDR2 YYEEEE come from the germline V gene. CDR3 loop: CASSFWDRVNTEAFF. The CDR3 DNA sequence: TGTGCCAGCAGCTTCTGGGACAGAGTGAACACTGAAGCTTTCTTT.

The chain recombines TRBV27 with TRBJ2-2; 8 bases fit TRBD1. Germline CDR1 MNHEY, CDR2 SMNVEV (reference sequence). The CDR3 sequence is 16 residues long. Trimming took 0 bases from V and 5 from J; bases not matched to a gene: 5. As DNA, the CDR3 is TGTGCCAGCAGTTTATCGGTGGACAGGGTGACCGGGGAGCTGTTTTTT. It translates to CASSLSVDRVTGELFF.

The chain carries TRBV28 and TRBJ1-2; D perhaps matches TRBD1 (5 bases). The V and J ends lost 6 bases and 2 bases respectively, with 16 bases between them. This CDR3 comprises 15 residues. In germline, CDR1 is MDHEN, CDR2 SYDVKM. The CDR3 nucleotides are TGTGCCAGCAGCTCAAAGTGGGGGAGCAACTATGGCTACACCTTC. This translates into CASSSKWGSNYGYTF.

This chain connects TRBV6-5 to TRBJ1-1, with unresolved D. CDR3 length equals 13 residues. The V end was cut by 6 bases, the J end by 4 bases, with 12 bases between. CDR1 and CDR2 (germline): MNHEY, SVGAGI. The CDR3 nucleotides are TGTGCCAGCAGCCCGTGGGTTGGCACTGAAGCTTTCTTT. Translating gives CASSPWVGTEAFF.

The chain recombines TRBV5-1 with TRBJ1-1; D unclear. V gave up 0 bases and J gave up 2 bases, with 11 bases separating them. The CDR3 runs 15 residues. Germline CDR1 SGHRS, CDR2 YFSETQ. CDR3 loop: CASSLVPLDNTEAFF. CDR3 DNA sequence: TGCGCCAGCAGCTTGGTACCACTAGATAACACTGAAGCTTTCTTT. The full variable domain, rest sourced from reference TRBV5-1 and TRBJ1-1, is KAGVTQTPRYLIKTRGQQVTLSCSPISGHRSVSWYQQTPGQGLQFLFEYFSETQRNKGNFPGRFSGRQFSNSRSEMNVSTLELGDSALYLCASSLVPLDNTEAFFGQGTRLTVV.

The rearrangement uses TRBV6-7 and TRBJ2-3; perhaps TRBD1 as D (5 bases). TRBV6-7 is treated as an ORF (open reading frame) with a function not yet certain. The CDR3 loop spans 16 amino acids. Trimming removed 4 bases at V and 5 bases at J, with 19 bases between. For the CDR3, the DNA is TGTGCCAGCAGTTGTCGACGCCGGCAGGGAATAGATACGCAGTATTTT. Protein: CASSCRRRQGIDTQYF.

This chain joins TRBV28 and TRBJ1-1; 8 nucleotides line up with TRBD1. Trimming cost V 10 bases and J 1 base; bases outside gene matches: 2. CDR3 length: 12 residues. The germline V gene encodes CDR1 MDHEN and CDR2 SYDVKM. CDR3 sequence reads: CAIGTGNTEAFF. In nucleotides, the CDR3 is TGTGCCATCGGGACAGGGAACACTGAAGCTTTCTTT.